Presented here are 28 T cell receptor beta chains from one specimen sequenced in a study of Graves' ophthalmopathy and Graves' hyperthyroidism. RNA transcripts provided the template for amplifying TCR beta CDR3 regions. First-round RT-PCR used HTBI primers; second-round multiplex PCR followed. TCRdb independently ran MiXCR on the multiplex PCR reads; one entry per CDR3 protein. The sample includes 900,000 to 1,200,000 distinct CDR3 sequences, 35% to 40% of them seen just once. What was sequenced was peripheral blood or thyroid tissue (not recorded which). These TCRs come from an adult man with Graves' hyperthyroidism.

The V and J genes are TRBV10-3 and TRBJ2-7, with 8 bases lining up with TRBD1. Germline CDR1 is ENHRY and CDR2 is SYGVKD. V dropped 4 bases and J dropped 6; count of bases not matched to a gene: 14. The CDR3 spans 16 residues. The CDR3 spells CAISARDGQGAIEQYF. The CDR3 nucleotides read TGTGCCATCAGTGCTAGAGACGGACAGGGCGCCATCGAGCAGTACTTC.

This clonotype was seen repeatedly, ten times or more. The chain links TRBV12-3 or TRBV12-4 to TRBJ1-5; possible D gene TRBD1, 5 bases. This CDR3 region has 14 residues. The germline V and J ends were trimmed by 5 bases and 3 bases, with 11 bases remaining between them. This CDR3 reads CASSGASANQPQHF. CDR3 DNA: TGTGCCAGCAGTGGGGCGAGCGCCAATCAGCCCCAGCATTTT.

The J gene is TRBJ2-7, the V gene TRBV7-9; 8 positions match TRBD1. Germline V gene lookup returns CDR1 SEHNR and CDR2 FQNEAQ (reference sequence). The CDR3 contains 16 residues. The V segment lost 0 bases and the J segment 2 bases; nucleotides outside the gene matches: 6. The CDR3 region is CASSLAQGALTYEQYF. CDR3 nucleotides: TGTGCCAGCAGCTTAGCCCAGGGGGCCTTAACCTACGAGCAGTACTTC.

This clonotype was seen many times. The V and J genes are TRBV5-1 and TRBJ2-6; D gene ambiguous. The V end lost 4 bases, the J end lost 0 bases, and 14 bases lay between the germline ends. The CDR3 runs 17 residues. The germline V gene encodes CDR1 SGHRS and CDR2 YFSETQ. The CDR3 protein is CASSADGPYSGANVLTF. The CDR3 coding sequence is TGCGCCAGCAGCGCGGACGGGCCATACTCTGGGGCCAACGTCCTGACTTTC.

This clonotype was detected many times. The chain links TRBV25-1 to TRBJ1-5; D remains ambiguous. Germline lookup yields CDR1 MGHDK and CDR2 SYGVNS. This CDR3 region has 18 residues. V lost 5 bases to trimming and J lost 4 bases, with 24 bases between them. The CDR3 DNA sequence: TGTGCCAGCAGTACGCAACCTCGGTCCTTAAAGGAAAATCAGCCCCAGCATTTT. It specifies CASSTQPRSLKENQPQHF.

The CDR3 coding sequence is TGCAGTGCTAGAGAGCGGGAAGGATGGCGCGAGCAGTACTTC. Encoded protein: CSAREREGWREQYF. The chain joins TRBV20-1 to TRBJ2-7; D is possibly TRBD2 (6 bases). CDR3 length equals 14 residues. CDR1 is DFQATT, CDR2 SNEGSKA, per germline (reference sequence). V lost 0 bases and J lost 6, with 15 bases in between.

The rearrangement uses TRBV10-2 and TRBJ2-7, with TRBD2 identical over 10 bases. The length of the CDR3 is 20 residues. From germline, CDR1 is WSHSY and CDR2 SAAADI. V lost 4 bases, J lost 3 bases, and 21 bases stayed unmatched. CDR3 amino acids: CASSADLALLAGGGNYEQYF. The CDR3 DNA reads as TGCGCCAGCAGTGCCGACCTAGCCTTATTAGCGGGAGGTGGGAACTACGAGCAGTACTTC.

The table lists this clonotype with many counts. The chain recombines TRBV19 with TRBJ1-5; unclear D gene. Germline V gene lookup returns CDR1 LNHDA and CDR2 SQIVND (reference sequence). The V and J ends lost 8 bases and 11 bases respectively, with 16 bases between them. CDR3 size: 12 residues. CDR3 in amino acids: CASGPVGSTQHF. DNA for the CDR3: TGTGCCAGTGGCCCGGTTGGCAGTACCCAGCATTTT.

A note on this clonotype: The conserved phenylalanine or tryptophan normally closing the CDR3 is absent here, so this likely arose from a read error. The J gene is TRBJ1-1, the V gene TRBV7-2, with D unresolved. Germline loops: CDR1 SGHTA, CDR2 FQGNSA. There are 14 residues in the CDR3. The CDR3 DNA follows: TGTGCCAGCATCTTAGGTCTGTCGAGCACTGAAGCTTTCCTT. Residues: CASILGLSSTEAFL.

In regard to this clonotype: Because it lacks the conserved phenylalanine or tryptophan at the end, this CDR3 is likely a read error. The DNA is omitted, as the CDR3 cannot be located on it reliably, and the CDR3 follows TCRdb's listing. The V call is TRBV15, the J call TRBJ1-6. The CDR3 is 8 amino acids in total, end residues counted. Germline lookup yields CDR1 LNHNV and CDR2 YYDKDF (reference sequence). The CDR3 protein is CATSRVAS.

The CDR3 sequence is CSAGGPEDGSTQETQYF. The CDR3 nucleotides are TGCAGTGCTGGGGGGCCTGAGGACGGATCCACCCAAGAGACCCAGTACTTC. This chain links TRBV20-1 with TRBJ2-5, with D tentatively TRBD1 or TRBD2 (6 bases each). The CDR3 contains 17 residues. V was clipped by 5 bases and J by 1 base, with 23 bases between them. Germline V gene lookup returns CDR1 DFQATT and CDR2 SNEGSKA (reference sequence).

The chain uses TRBV28 and TRBJ1-5; D possibly corresponds to TRBD1 (6 bases). The CDR3 is 16 residues long. Trimming removed 7 bases at V and 7 bases at J, with 23 bases between. The germline V gene encodes CDR1 MDHEN and CDR2 SYDVKM. The DNA of the CDR3 is TGTGCCAGCACCCTGGGGGACACCCCACAGGGCCAGCCCCAGCATTTT. This sequence encodes CASTLGDTPQGQPQHF.

The rearrangement uses TRBV27 and TRBJ2-7, with D possibly matching TRBD2 (5 bases). V lost 5 bases, J lost 6 bases, and 17 bases lay in between. CDR1 is MNHEY, CDR2 SMNVEV, per germline (reference sequence). The CDR3 sequence is 14 residues long. CDR3 DNA sequence: TGTGCCAGCAGTCCGGACGGGGATTTCCTCGAGCAGTACTTC. Protein sequence: CASSPDGDFLEQYF.

The chain employs TRBV5-5 and TRBJ2-5, with 11 bases that match TRBD2. V lost 0 bases to trimming and J lost 4 bases; unmatched junction nucleotides: 5. Germline CDR1 is SGHKS and CDR2 is YYEKEE (reference sequence). CDR3 length: 16 residues. CDR3 in DNA: TGTGCCAGCAGCTTGGCTAGCGGGGGGTGGGGAGAGACCCAGTACTTC. This encodes CASSLASGGWGETQYF.

About this clonotype: A read error is possible here, since a much larger clone lies one base away. The chain carries TRBV20-1 and TRBJ1-2; D ambiguous. CDR3 length: 12 amino acids. Germline CDR1 and CDR2: DFQATT and SNEGSKA (reference sequence). The CDR3, as DNA: TGCAGTGCTAGGACGGATAGCTATGGCCACACCTTC. This encodes CSARTDSYGHTF.

This clonotype was detected many times. This chain connects TRBV24-1 to TRBJ2-5, with 7 bases aligning to TRBD1. Trimming took 3 bases from V and 2 from J; bases not matched to a gene: 8. The CDR3 consists of 16 residues. The V gene's germline CDR1 is KGHDR and CDR2 SFDVKD. The CDR3 loop reads CATSDQQGQSQETQYF. In DNA form, the CDR3 reads TGTGCCACCAGTGATCAACAGGGACAGAGTCAAGAGACCCAGTACTTC.

The table lists this clonotype with a few counts. The J gene is TRBJ1-5, the V gene TRBV30; D gene unclear. The CDR3 totals 14 residues. With 0 bases removed from V and 7 bases from J, the gap between germline ends came to 13 bases. CDR1 is GTSNPN and CDR2 is SVGIG in the germline V gene (reference sequence). This chain's CDR3 is CAWSVAGFGQPQHF. The CDR3 nucleotides read TGTGCCTGGAGTGTAGCCGGTTTCGGGCAGCCCCAGCATTTT.

The J gene is TRBJ2-7, the V gene TRBV7-8; possibly TRBD1 for D (6 bases). Looked up from germline, CDR1 is SGHVS and CDR2 is FQNEAQ. This CDR3 comprises 13 residues. The V and J ends lost 1 base and 8 bases respectively, with 12 bases between them. The CDR3 sequence is CASSLEQGYQQYF. In DNA form, the CDR3 reads TGTGCCAGCAGCTTAGAGCAGGGGTATCAGCAGTACTTC.

V and J are TRBV4-3 and TRBJ2-7, with 8 bases lining up with TRBD2. This CDR3 is built from 19 residues. J lost 2 bases, V lost 0 bases, and 15 bases had no gene match. Germline-derived CDR1 and CDR2 are LGHNA and YSLEER. The chain's CDR3 is CASSQEPIWSSGGTYEQYF. For the CDR3, the DNA is TGCGCCAGCAGCCAAGAACCCATATGGTCAAGCGGGGGAACCTACGAGCAGTACTTC.

The chain joins TRBV12-3 or TRBV12-4 to TRBJ2-2; tentatively, D is TRBD2 (5 bases). The germline V and J ends were trimmed by 3 bases and 4 bases, with 15 bases remaining between them. The CDR3 covers 16 residues. The CDR3 DNA follows: TGTGCCAGCAGTTTCTCGAGGGTTTGGGGCACCGGGGAGCTGTTTTTT. Amino acids: CASSFSRVWGTGELFF.

This clonotype has at least ten counts. The CDR3 reads CAISELETQYF. The CDR3 DNA reads as TGTGCCATCAGTGAGTTAGAGACCCAGTACTTC. The rearrangement joins TRBV10-3 to TRBJ2-5; D ambiguous. Trimming removed 1 base at V and 4 bases at J, with 1 base between. In germline, CDR1 is ENHRY, CDR2 SYGVKD. There are 11 residues in the CDR3.

In DNA, the CDR3 is TGTGCCAGCAGCTTCCCGGACAGGTCTTATGAGCAGTTCTTC. This encodes CASSFPDRSYEQFF. The chain links TRBV7-2 to TRBJ2-7; the match to TRBD1 covers 7 bases. The DNA end favors TRBJ2-1, so the J call may be wrong. CDR1 is SGHTA, CDR2 FQGNSA, per germline. The CDR3 totals 14 residues.

This clonotype was observed at least ten times. The chain is built from TRBV19 and TRBJ2-7, with 7 bases that match TRBD2. The CDR3 totals 15 residues. Germline lookup yields CDR1 LNHDA and CDR2 SQIVND (reference sequence). Trimming removed 9 bases from V and 0 bases from J; junction bases left unmatched: 11. The CDR3 sequence is CASRYSGLPSYEQYF. CDR3 DNA: TGTGCCAGCCGATATAGCGGGTTGCCCTCCTACGAGCAGTACTTC.

This clonotype appeared a few times. The chain joins TRBV10-3 to TRBJ2-7; 8 bases agree with TRBD2. This CDR3 spans 15 amino acids. Germline V gene sequence: CDR1 ENHRY, CDR2 SYGVKD. Germline trimming cut 10 bases from V and 3 bases from J; bases unmatched to any gene: 14. The CDR3, as DNA: TGTGCCAGCAGAAACTCTCAGCGGGAGTTCTACGAGCAGTACTTC. Encoded protein: CASRNSQREFYEQYF.

This chain links TRBV29-1 with TRBJ1-2, with 7 bases that match TRBD1. The J segment lost 8 bases and the V segment lost 4 bases, leaving 7 bases of the junction unmatched. The CDR3 is 12 residues long. The germline V gene encodes CDR1 SQVTM and CDR2 ANQGSEA. This chain's CDR3 is CSVVWATGGYTF. In DNA form, the CDR3 reads TGCAGCGTTGTGTGGGCGACAGGGGGCTACACCTTC.

The V gene is TRBV19, the J gene TRBJ2-7, with no clear D. CDR1 and CDR2 from the germline V gene are LNHDA and SQIVND (reference sequence). Trimming took 5 bases from V and 2 from J, leaving 16 bases between them. The CDR3 has 15 residues. In DNA form, the CDR3 reads TGTGCCAGTAGTGGTGGTTTTATGGCGACCTACGAGCAGTACTTC. Residues: CASSGGFMATYEQYF.

This rearrangement joins TRBV12-3 or TRBV12-4 to TRBJ2-3; 7 bases are a match to TRBD2. V was clipped by 9 bases and J by 0 bases; unmatched bases: 6. CDR3 length: 14 amino acids. CDR3 DNA sequence: TGTGCCAGTACTAGCGCCGCTAGCACAGATACGCAGTATTTT. It yields the protein CASTSAASTDTQYF.

Ten or more counts support this clonotype. This chain links TRBV7-8 with TRBJ2-7; no definite D call. From germline, CDR1 is SGHVS and CDR2 FQNEAQ. Trimming stripped 0 bases from V and 6 bases from J, with 6 bases between. This CDR3 contains 12 residues. The CDR3 nucleotides are TGTGCCAGCAGCTTAGCCACATCCGAGCAGTACTTC. Encoded protein: CASSLATSEQYF.